This record covers a single T cell receptor (beta chain). V was pared by 5 bases and J by 3 bases, with 3 bases of the junction left unmatched. The CDR3 loop spans 13 amino acids. Germline V gene sequence: CDR1 LNHDA, CDR2 SQIVND (reference sequence). The sample belongs to a study of cytomegalovirus exposure and HLA in healthy donors. Vbeta (60) and Jbeta (13) primers were used in the PCR. Assay used: immunoSEQ multiplex PCR; TCRdb lists only in-frame clones, some missing. The sample has 150,000 to 200,000 clones, roughly four fifths seen once; the top ten hold around 1.5%. The rearrangement uses TRBV19 and TRBJ2-7, with 8 bases matching TRBD1. The sequenced sample consisted of PBMCs. This receptor was identified in a man between 18 and 29 years old in good health and CMV-seronegative. CDR3 bases: TGTGCCAGTAGTTCGACAGGGGACTACGAGCAGTACTTC. Translated: CASSSTGDYEQYF.